The TCR beta chain described here comes from a study of T cells after yellow fever vaccination. J gave up 1 base and V 0 bases, and 4 bases lay outside the gene matches. CDR1 is LGHNA and CDR2 is YSLEER in the germline V gene. The CDR3 loop spans 16 amino acids. This clonotype was seen a handful of times. The antigen is undetermined. TCRdb ran MiXCR on the 5' RACE reads and lists one entry per CDR3 protein. Among about 320,000 distinct CDR3 sequences listed, around 4.4% were seen once. Regarding the study as a whole: Once the booster was given, most primary-vaccination clones reappeared, at about 95% for CD4 and roughly 86% for CD8. Though it reached lower strength, the secondary response hit its peak faster, day 5 versus 15.

Sequenced material: PBMCs, taken 15 days after the yellow fever booster vaccination. V gene TRBV4-3 combines with J gene TRBJ2-7; 9 bases map to TRBD2. The TCR was taken from a man aged 18 to 30 who received the YFV17D yellow fever vaccine. CDR3 sequence (DNA): TGCGCCAGCAGCCAAGAATTTAGCGGGGGTTCCTACGAGCAGTACTTC. Encoded protein: CASSQEFSGGSYEQYF.